The 10 T cell receptor beta chains below all came from one sample that was sequenced in a study of cytotoxic CD8 clonotypes in ibrutinib-treated CLL (TCRdb year 2021). Libraries were made using the immunoSEQ multiplex PCR assay. Not all clones reach the TCRdb copy of this immuneACCESS table, which keeps in-frame sequences only. Checked studies attribute under half of the gap to unresolved V genes and leave the rest unexplained. The sample data list 150,000 or so clones, and 70% to 90% of these were observed just once. Roughly 2% of the sample is held by the ten biggest clonotypes. The sample's time point label is to be understood as: around 25 months on ibrutinib. The sample here was PBMCs, taken after 24 months of ibrutinib treatment. These receptors were obtained from a human donor with chronic lymphocytic leukemia.

This sequence joins TRBV5-1 and TRBJ1-4; perhaps TRBD1 as D (6 bases). The CDR3 loop spans 14 amino acids. Trimming left V 0 bases short and J 5 bases short, with 8 bases between. Germline V gene data show CDR1 as SGHRS and CDR2 as YFSETQ. Written as DNA, the CDR3 is TGCGCCAGCAGCTTGGGTGGGGGCAATGAAAAACTGTTTTTT. Protein product: CASSLGGGNEKLFF.

The rearrangement links TRBV28 to TRBJ1-2; tentative D call: TRBD1 (5 bases). The length of the CDR3 is 13 residues. Germline CDR1 and CDR2: MDHEN and SYDVKM. The V and J ends lost 3 bases and 5 bases respectively, with 10 bases between them. CDR3 sequence reads: CASSLDNSYGYTF. CDR3 bases: TGTGCCAGCAGTTTGGACAACTCATATGGCTACACCTTC.

This sequence joins TRBV28 and TRBJ2-3, with 10 bases identical to TRBD1. Germline values: CDR1 MDHEN, CDR2 SYDVKM. The J segment lost 1 base and the V segment lost 10 bases, leaving 14 bases of the junction unmatched. The CDR3 has 17 residues. CDR3 region: CATSGQGVWGGTDTQYF. The CDR3 DNA follows: TGTGCCACATCCGGACAGGGGGTTTGGGGCGGCACAGATACGCAGTATTTT.

This chain links TRBV5-5 with TRBJ2-7; unclear D gene. Germline CDR1 is SGHKS and CDR2 is YYEKEE (reference sequence). The CDR3 is 17 residues long. V shed 5 bases and J shed 0 bases, with 21 bases lying between them. The CDR3 nucleotides read TGTGCCAGCAGGCTGTCCTTGGCCACTTCCCTCTCCTACGAGCAGTACTTC. Translated, it gives CASRLSLATSLSYEQYF. The entire variable domain, with the rest obtained from reference TRBV5-5 and TRBJ2-7, is as follows: DAGVTQSPTHLIKTRGQQVTLRCSPISGHKSVSWYQQVLGQGPQFIFQYYEKEERGRGNFPDRFSARQFPNYSSELNVNALLLGDSALYLCASRLSLATSLSYEQYFGPGTRLTVT.

The chain carries TRBV27 and TRBJ1-4, with 9 bases identical to TRBD1. The CDR3 sequence is 15 residues long. The V gene end was trimmed by 6 bases and the J gene end by 8 bases; junction bases not matched to a gene: 10. CDR1 and CDR2 (germline): MNHEY, SMNVEV (reference sequence). The CDR3 sequence: CASRLGQGREEKLFF. DNA for the CDR3: TGTGCCAGCAGATTGGGACAGGGCAGGGAGGAAAAACTGTTTTTT.

The chain carries TRBV7-9 and TRBJ1-1; TRBD1 matches 7 bases. The CDR3 length is 15 residues. Trimming at V came to 5 bases and at J to 0 bases, leaving 6 bases not matched to a gene. Germline V gene sequence: CDR1 SEHNR, CDR2 FQNEAQ (reference sequence). The CDR3 DNA is TGTGCCAGCAGCCAGGGGGGCTCAATGAACACTGAAGCTTTCTTT. Translation gives CASSQGGSMNTEAFF.

The chain is built from TRBV19 and TRBJ1-5; 8 bases fit TRBD1. V was clipped by 7 bases and J by 5 bases; unmatched bases: 1. Germline-derived CDR1 and CDR2 are LNHDA and SQIVND (reference sequence). The CDR3 totals 12 residues. The CDR3 sequence: CASKDRDQPQHF. Written as DNA, the CDR3 is TGTGCCAGTAAGGACAGGGATCAGCCCCAGCATTTT.

This chain connects TRBV28 to TRBJ2-3; D call uncertain. Germline CDR1 and CDR2: MDHEN and SYDVKM. The CDR3 consists of 14 residues. V was trimmed by 3 bases and J by 2 bases, leaving 9 bases between them. CDR3: CASSLNYPTDTQYF. The CDR3 DNA reads TGTGCCAGCAGTTTGAACTATCCCACAGATACGCAGTATTTT.

The rearrangement joins TRBV5-5 to TRBJ2-1; D is perhaps TRBD2 (6 bases). The V and J ends lost 0 bases and 2 bases respectively, with 9 bases between them. This CDR3 is built from 15 residues. Looked up from germline, CDR1 is SGHKS and CDR2 is YYEKEE (reference sequence). Here the CDR3 DNA reads TGTGCCAGCAGCTTGGGGACTACCCCCTACAATGAGCAGTTCTTC. Protein sequence: CASSLGTTPYNEQFF. Full variable domain (missing parts from reference TRBV5-5 and TRBJ2-1): DAGVTQSPTHLIKTRGQQVTLRCSPISGHKSVSWYQQVLGQGPQFIFQYYEKEERGRGNFPDRFSARQFPNYSSELNVNALLLGDSALYLCASSLGTTPYNEQFFGPGTRLTVL.

V is TRBV9 and J is TRBJ1-4, with TRBD1 as a possible D gene (5 bases). Germline loops: CDR1 SGDLS, CDR2 YYNGEE. This CDR3 region has 15 residues. V shed 0 bases and J shed 8 bases, with 14 bases lying between them. The CDR3 protein is CASSVDGARGEKLFF. The CDR3 nucleotides are TGTGCCAGCAGCGTAGACGGGGCCAGAGGGGAAAAACTGTTTTTT.